A single sample is the source of the 21 T cell receptor beta chains below, sequenced in a study of blood T cell repertoires in COVID-19. Clones were sequenced by immunoSEQ multiplex PCR, and TCRdb holds only the in-frame ones, with some missing. The sample holds approximately 330,000 clones, roughly nine tenths seen once. The source material was PBMCs or T cells enriched from blood (not recorded which). The source is a woman aged 30 to 39 who had recovered from COVID-19.

V is TRBV11-2 and J is TRBJ1-4; D uncertain. The V gene's germline CDR1 is SGHAT and CDR2 FQNNGV. V was shortened by 5 bases and J by 7 bases, with 20 bases between the two germline ends. This CDR3 spans 16 amino acids. The CDR3 loop is CASSPRHSPGSEKLFF. Written as DNA, the CDR3 is TGTGCCAGCAGCCCACGACACTCTCCGGGGAGTGAAAAACTGTTTTTT.

This chain connects TRBV18 to TRBJ1-4; unclear D gene. CDR1 is KGHSH and CDR2 is LQKENI in the germline V gene. Trimming took 6 bases from V and 4 from J, leaving 12 bases between them. CDR3 size: 14 residues. The CDR3 region is CASSPGGINEKLFF. Written as DNA, the CDR3 is TGTGCCAGCTCGCCTGGAGGGATTAATGAAAAACTGTTTTTT.

This chain connects TRBV27 to TRBJ1-4, with 9 nucleotides matching TRBD1. V lost 5 bases to trimming and J lost 8 bases; unmatched junction nucleotides: 9. The CDR3 sequence is 15 residues long. The germline gives CDR1 MNHEY, CDR2 SMNVEV (reference sequence). CDR3 nucleotides: TGTGCCAGCAGTCGTCGGACAGGGGTCAACGAAAAACTGTTTTTT. Protein: CASSRRTGVNEKLFF. The entire variable domain, with the rest obtained from reference TRBV27 and TRBJ1-4, is as follows: EAQVTQNPRYLITVTGKKLTVTCSQNMNHEYMSWYRQDPGLGLRQIYYSMNVEVTDKGDVPEGYKVSRKEKRNFPLILESPSPNQTSLYFCASSRRTGVNEKLFFGSGTQLSVL.

This clone was seen more than once but under ten times. The rearrangement joins TRBV4-1 to TRBJ1-1; 8 bases fit TRBD1. The trim removed 4 bases at V and 5 bases at J, leaving 6 bases unmatched. Germline values: CDR1 MGHRA, CDR2 YSYEKL. There are 14 residues in the CDR3. CDR3 sequence reads: CASSPQGAGTEAFF. CDR3 DNA: TGCGCCAGCAGCCCGCAGGGGGCTGGGACTGAAGCTTTCTTT.

The rearrangement links TRBV6-5 to TRBJ1-2, with 7 positions matching TRBD1. Trimming cost V 0 bases and J 7 bases; bases outside gene matches: 8. Germline CDR1 MNHEY, CDR2 SVGAGI. The CDR3 consists of 15 residues. The CDR3 protein is CASSYSKTGSFGYTF. CDR3 sequence (DNA): TGTGCCAGCAGTTACTCGAAGACAGGGTCCTTTGGCTACACCTTC.

The chain joins TRBV12-1 to TRBJ2-7; TRBD2 is the table's D call, not checked against the DNA. TRBV12-1 is a pseudogene. The CDR3 loop spans 14 amino acids. CDR3 in DNA: TGTGCCACCCATCGACTAGCGGGGTTTTACGAGCAGTACTTC. This codes for CATHRLAGFYEQYF.

V usage is TRBV27 and J usage is TRBJ2-7; tentative D call: TRBD2 (6 bases). The V and J ends lost 6 bases and 6 bases respectively, with 12 bases between them. The germline CDR1 and CDR2 sequences are MNHEY and SMNVEV (reference sequence). This CDR3 is built from 12 residues. CDR3 region: CASSSYGGEQYF. CDR3 coding DNA: TGTGCCAGCAGCTCCTACGGGGGCGAGCAGTACTTC.

This chain uses TRBV19 with TRBJ1-5; D is unresolved. Trimming removed 7 bases from V and 2 bases from J, with 15 bases in between. The CDR3 loop spans 15 amino acids. Germline CDR1 LNHDA, CDR2 SQIVND (reference sequence). The CDR3, as DNA: TGTGCCAGTAACCCGCCCGGCGCGGGCAATCAGCCCCAGCATTTT. This gives the protein CASNPPGAGNQPQHF.

V gene TRBV9 combines with J gene TRBJ2-1, with 9 bases matching TRBD2. Germline-derived CDR1 and CDR2 are SGDLS and YYNGEE. This CDR3 has 16 amino acids. V shed 7 bases, J shed 9 bases, and the junction held 17 bases outside the gene matches. CDR3 in DNA: TGTGCCAGCGGGCTGCCAAGGGCGGGAGGGGGGAGTGAGCAGTTCTTC. Amino acids: CASGLPRAGGGSEQFF.

With respect to this clone: Within the sample, other DNA sequences also encode this same CDR3. The V call is TRBV6-5, the J call TRBJ2-7, with TRBD2 as a possible D gene (5 bases). The germline gives CDR1 MNHEY, CDR2 SVGAGI. The CDR3 spans 13 residues. The V and J ends lost 1 base and 4 bases respectively, with 8 bases between them. The CDR3 reads CASSYYRGYEQYF. The CDR3 nucleotides are TGTGCCAGCAGTTACTATCGGGGTTACGAGCAGTACTTC.

V gene TRBV18 combines with J gene TRBJ1-1; 7 positions agree with TRBD1. This CDR3 is 15 amino acids long. V trimming: 2 bases; J trimming: 0 bases; junction bases outside the gene matches: 3. The germline gives CDR1 KGHSH, CDR2 LQKENI. In DNA, the CDR3 is TGTGCCAGCTCACCAACGGGACAGATGAACACTGAAGCTTTCTTT. Its translation is CASSPTGQMNTEAFF.

There are many counts of this clone. The chain has TRBV4-1 and TRBJ2-7; 7 nucleotides match TRBD2. The J segment lost 2 bases and the V segment lost 4 bases, leaving 11 bases of the junction unmatched. The CDR3 totals 16 residues. Germline V lookup: CDR1 MGHRA, CDR2 YSYEKL. The CDR3 region has the DNA TGCGCCAGCAGCCCCCTAGGTTGGGAGGGACCCTACGAGCAGTACTTC. Translating it yields CASSPLGWEGPYEQYF.

This clone showed up just a few times. The gene calls are TRBV18 and TRBJ1-2, with D unclear. Trimming pared 0 bases from V and 0 bases from J, leaving 14 bases between. Germline lookup yields CDR1 KGHSH and CDR2 LQKENI. This CDR3 comprises 17 residues. CDR3 in DNA: TGTGCCAGCTCACCACCAATAGTTAGTAGAGCTAACTATGGCTACACCTTC. Amino acid sequence: CASSPPIVSRANYGYTF.

J is TRBJ2-3 and V is TRBV6-5; D not resolved. CDR3 size: 15 residues. Per the germline V gene, CDR1 is MNHEY and CDR2 is SVGAGI. Trimming removed 2 bases at V and 6 bases at J, with 15 bases between. The CDR3 DNA follows: TGTGCCAGCAGTTACGGTGGCAACCTAGTGGATACGCAGTATTTT. Translating gives CASSYGGNLVDTQYF.

This chain joins TRBV24-1 and TRBJ2-1, with TRBD2 as a possible D gene (6 bases). V was clipped by 9 bases and J by 6 bases, with 14 bases between them. Germline V gene data show CDR1 as KGHDR and CDR2 as SFDVKD. The CDR3 spans 13 residues. CDR3: CATSLASSNEQFF. In nucleotides, the CDR3 is TGTGCCACCTCCCTAGCGAGCTCCAATGAGCAGTTCTTC.

This clone has only one observation. V usage is TRBV5-1 and J usage is TRBJ2-1; 8 nucleotides agree with TRBD1. There are 14 residues in the CDR3. V lost 4 bases, J lost 9 bases, and 9 bases stayed unmatched. CDR1 and CDR2 (germline): SGHRS, YFSETQ. CDR3 residues: CASSGRDRRAEQFF. In DNA form, the CDR3 reads TGCGCCAGCAGCGGCCGGGACAGGAGGGCTGAGCAGTTCTTC.

This clone has just one count. CDR3 DNA sequence: TGTGCCAGCAGCATAACTAGCGGGAGGGCCGCGGGGGACGAGCAGTACTTC. Its translation: CASSITSGRAAGDEQYF. This sequence joins TRBV7-2 and TRBJ2-7, with TRBD2 matching 13 bases. The trim removed 5 bases at V and 5 bases at J, leaving 12 bases unmatched. Germline V gene sequence: CDR1 SGHTA, CDR2 FQGNSA. The CDR3 is made up of 17 amino acids.

In nucleotides, the CDR3 is TGCGCCAGCAGCTTGGGACAGGGATATTTTTCAACTAATGAAAAACTGTTTTTT. It specifies CASSLGQGYFSTNEKLFF. The J gene is TRBJ1-4, the V gene TRBV5-1; the match to TRBD1 covers 7 bases. CDR1 is SGHRS, CDR2 YFSETQ, per germline. The CDR3 covers 18 residues. V dropped 0 bases and J dropped 0; count of bases not matched to a gene: 8.

The genes are TRBV7-8 and TRBJ2-7, with 11 bases matching TRBD2. CDR1 and CDR2 (germline): SGHVS, FQNEAQ. The CDR3 sequence is 15 residues long. The V and J ends lost 5 bases and 7 bases, in that order; junction bases with no gene match: 10. The CDR3 loop is CASSGRTSGSGEQYF. The CDR3 region has the DNA TGTGCCAGCAGCGGTCGAACTAGCGGGAGTGGGGAGCAGTACTTC.

The chain employs TRBV9 and TRBJ2-7; 7 positions match TRBD1. V was clipped by 4 bases and J by 3 bases; unmatched bases: 10. CDR3 size: 15 residues. Germline V CDR1 and CDR2: SGDLS, YYNGEE. DNA for the CDR3: TGTGCCAGCAGCCCAGAACATAGGGGGCTCTACGAGCAGTACTTC. Protein sequence: CASSPEHRGLYEQYF. The full variable domain, its missing parts supplied by reference TRBV9 and TRBJ2-7, is DSGVTQTPKHLITATGQRVTLRCSPRSGDLSVYWYQQSLDQGLQFLIQYYNGEERAKGNILERFSAQQFPDLHSELNLSSLELGDSALYFCASSPEHRGLYEQYFGPGTRLTVT.

Here the CDR3 reads CASRTLHSTGGTEAFF. CDR3 coding DNA: TGTGCCAGCAGAACACTCCATTCAACAGGGGGCACTGAAGCTTTCTTT. The chain carries TRBV28 and TRBJ1-1; 8 bases align to TRBD1. CDR1 is MDHEN and CDR2 is SYDVKM in the germline V gene. Unmatched junction bases numbered 13, after V lost 6 bases and J lost 4 bases. This CDR3 comprises 16 residues.